This entry features one T cell receptor (beta chain) sequence. No antigen is known for it. No quality values exist for individual bases; no much larger clone is one base distant. The data belong to a study of shared clonotypes between healthy human individuals (dated by TCRdb to 2019 to 2021). The study in broad terms: The cohort included three men and a couple of women between 18 and 49 years of age. For each donor, three plates each were used for CD4 naive and CD4 memory, two plates were used for CD8 naive, and one plate was used for CD8 memory. The study deeply sequenced blood TCR repertoires of about 5 healthy adults to estimate repertoire size and the extent of clonotype sharing between individuals. To increase sequencing depth and limit assay-specific biases, TCR repertoire library preparation and sequencing were carried out by different laboratories using diverse techniques. Each donor's leukapheresis produced roughly between roughly 0.85 and 9.5 billion PBMCs.

Points the paper makes about the study in general: Pairwise subsampling indicated that sequencing depth was expected to affect the degree of clonotype sharing among donors. Sampling was limited to blood, and TCR repertoires in tissue likely differ from TCR repertoires in blood. Larger estimated clonotype richness was generally found for naive subsets than for memory subsets. Because the study included a small number of donors, the genetic and exposure-history diversity represented was limited. Compared with non-shared clonotypes, the clonotypes found in all four sorted-subset donors had higher generation probabilities. Across a handful of donors, approximately 5% of naive CD4, around 3.3% of naive CD8, around 2.1% of memory CD4, and about 0.4% of memory CD8 clonotypes were shared. Even with the large sequencing depth, rarefaction of the sorted-subset datasets indicated that sequencing was incomplete.

Using the deep immunoSEQ assay, TCR CDR3 regions were amplified from genomic DNA by multiplex PCR. Extracted genomic DNA from each cell subset was spread evenly across all wells of several immunoSEQ 96-well plates, with each plate serving as a replicate. For sorted subsets, 150 to 250 ng genomic DNA, equal to some 30,000 T cell genomes, was loaded into each replicate PCR. The purified libraries were quantified using a Qubit 3.0 fluorometer, sized with a Bioanalyzer 2100, and then quantified again using the KAPA Library Quantification kit. Every immunoSEQ 96-well plate was sequenced on a separate single-read 150-cycle Illumina NextSeq 550 flow cell. Turning to the authors' computational methods: Because only junctional sequences without quality scores were contained in the immunoSEQ output, filtering matching that applied to full-length reads could not be performed. To assign V/J genes and CDR3, sequences were annotated against IMGT germline references using PyIR, a Python wrapper for IgBLAST v1.9. Reads were filtered out if the reads had weak V/J assignments (E-value above 1e-6), no CDR3, stop codons, out-of-frame junctions, or ambiguous translated residues. V3J clonotypes were defined as sequences sharing the same inferred V gene, J gene, and CDR3 amino acid sequence. Percentage overlap between repertoires was calculated by dividing the number of shared unique clonotypes by the size of the smaller repertoire. Three approaches were used to assess repertoire richness: RTK rarefaction, the Chao1 estimator, and Recon v2.1 estimates of unobserved clonotypes. Generation probabilities for all TCRbeta clonotypes obtained by the gDNA method from a handful of donors were computed using OLGA. Imported from immuneACCESS, the table was reduced by TCRdb to in-frame sequences with V and J called. These copies leave out some clones; in studies compared against another copy, an unresolved V gene accounts for under half, and the cause of the remainder is not known. That table is the source of V, J and clone size, and D and trimming were worked out from the DNA. The sample profile shows more than 1,200,000 clones; around 98.5% of them were found once. About 0.4% of the sample lies in the top ten.

The V end gives up 0 bases and the J end 4 bases, leaving 13 bases in the junction not matched to a gene. CDR1 is given as SGHKS and CDR2 as YYEKEE, both from the germline V gene (reference sequence). The CDR3 measures 17 amino acids from cysteine to phenylalanine. Only the CDR3 region is kept as DNA, spanning 51 bases read in frame from base 1. The donors were healthy, HIV-negative adults who had no recently reported acute infections or vaccinations. All donors were Caucasian adults living in Nashville, Tennessee, USA. CD4+ T cells were enriched through magnetic negative selection, after which naive cells were positively selected on CD45RA and the remaining negative fraction served as the memory subset. Blood was obtained by leukapheresis, after which PBMCs were separated by Ficoll-Histopaque density gradient centrifugation and cryopreserved in liquid nitrogen vapor phase. Analytical flow cytometry was used to check the purity and quantity of each magnetically sorted T cell population. Genomic DNA was isolated from every sorted fraction and measured by UV absorbance on a Nanodrop 2000c.

The TCR sequence derives from a man aged 25 to 40 in good health. The chain is encoded by TRBV5-5 joined to TRBJ2-7, with 7 bases matching TRBD1. The sample consisted of naive CD4+ T cells sorted from blood. Sample cell subset or site, as interpreted from the label and publication: CD45RA+ positively selected. The base sequence is TGTGCCAGCAGCTTGGTAGGTGGACAGGTCAGAATATACGAGCAGTACTTC. It encodes CASSLVGGQVRIYEQYF.